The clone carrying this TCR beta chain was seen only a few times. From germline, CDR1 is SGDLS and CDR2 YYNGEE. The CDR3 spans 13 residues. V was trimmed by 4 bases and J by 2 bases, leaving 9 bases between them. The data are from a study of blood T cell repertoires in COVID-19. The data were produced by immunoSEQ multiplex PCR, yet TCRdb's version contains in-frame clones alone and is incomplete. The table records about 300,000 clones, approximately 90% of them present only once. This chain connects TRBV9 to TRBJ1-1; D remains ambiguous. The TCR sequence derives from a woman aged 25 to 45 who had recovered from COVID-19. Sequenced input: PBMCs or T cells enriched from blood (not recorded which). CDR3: CASSPTVNTEAFF. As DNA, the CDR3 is TGTGCCAGCAGCCCCACAGTAAACACTGAAGCTTTCTTT.